This record looks at one T cell receptor (beta chain) sequence and its context. Here immunoSEQ multiplex PCR was the method, and the copy in TCRdb shows in-frame clones only, minus some. The sample consists of a few hundred thousand clones, 70% to 90% of them appearing once. These data are taken from a study of blood T cell repertoires in COVID-19. Overall study context: Sources were T cells, B-cell-depleted T cells, or PBMCs; the material itself was cDNA or gDNA.

Germline CDR1 MDHEN, CDR2 SYDVKM. The CDR3 is 15 amino acids. Losses at the gene ends were 5 bases for V and 7 bases for J; bases not matched to a gene: 6. The receptor's source is a woman under 40 who had recovered from COVID-19. Sequenced sample: PBMCs or T cells enriched from blood (not recorded which). The rearrangement uses TRBV28 and TRBJ1-4; 11 nucleotides agree with TRBD1. This chain's CDR3 is CASSPPGTGGEKLFF. As DNA, the CDR3 is TGTGCCAGCAGTCCCCCCGGGACAGGGGGTGAAAAACTGTTTTTT.